This TCR beta chain is drawn from a study of cytomegalovirus exposure and HLA in healthy donors. In its sample, this clone was seen a few times. This CDR3 contains 15 residues. Germline lookup yields CDR1 SGHRS and CDR2 YFSETQ. Trimming removed 4 bases from V and 1 base from J, with 14 bases in between. The PCR was carried out with 60 Vbeta primers and 13 Jbeta primers. Some clones are missing from TCRdb's copy, which holds only in-frame ones; the method was immunoSEQ multiplex PCR. The profile covers tens of thousands of clones, with over 70% appearing a single time and roughly 5.1% taken by the ten largest.

V and J are TRBV5-1 and TRBJ1-1; D remains unclear. This TCR came from a male donor in good health and CMV-seropositive. Sequenced input: PBMCs. The CDR3 loop is CASSLMWRANTEAFF. Written as DNA, the CDR3 is TGCGCCAGCAGCCTCATGTGGAGGGCGAACACTGAAGCTTTCTTT.